The source of this T cell receptor (beta chain) is a study of PD-L1 blockade in urothelial cancer. Looking at the study overall: Patients had been given 0 to 3 earlier chemotherapy regimens. At 6 weeks and at 3 weeks (second dose) after treatment start, blood was analyzed. Whole-study findings and limits: Survival was better when pretreatment blood TCR clonality fell below the median.

PCRs were each spiked with synthetic TCR analog templates. Using immunoSEQ multiplex PCR, the repertoire was profiled, and TCRdb retains in-frame clones only, with some absent. The profile shows roughly 51,000 clones, roughly 78% of them singletons. After removal of 4 bases from V and 6 bases from J, the junction contained 10 bases not matched to a gene. The CDR3 covers 15 residues. The V gene's germline CDR1 is SGHRS and CDR2 YFSETQ. The time point is: pretreatment peripheral blood. Points on this clone: As yet, its antigen is unknown.

The rearrangement links TRBV5-1 to TRBJ2-5, with 9 nucleotides matching TRBD1. This receptor was identified in a man in his 70s with urothelial cancer. Source: PBMCs, taken around atezolizumab (anti-PD-L1) treatment. For the CDR3, the DNA is TGCGCCAGCAGCGACCCGGGACAGGGACCGAAGACCCAGTACTTC. Translating gives CASSDPGQGPKTQYF.